This TCR beta chain was documented in a study of spatial heterogeneity in lung cancer. Study-wide results and limits: Sequencing reached an estimated coverage of tumor T cells that was only roughly 7% for alpha chains and 12% to 15% for beta chains. Tumoral mutation counts were tracked by counts of expanded intratumoral alpha and beta TCRs.

The CDR3 extends over 11 amino acids. The germline V and J ends were trimmed by 5 bases and 8 bases, with 9 bases remaining between them. Germline V gives CDR1 MDHEN, CDR2 SYDVKM. Time point described: sample taken at primary tumor resection. At least ten counts were recorded for this clonotype. Its target is not known. TCRdb reanalysed the 5' RACE reads using MiXCR and keeps one entry per CDR3 protein. This sample yields 8,500 to 10,000 distinct CDR3 sequences, of which about 2.9% are seen a single time; 12% to 15% belongs to the top ten. This specimen consisted of lung tumor tissue, obtained at surgery. The receptor was derived from a male donor with early-stage non-small cell lung cancer. The chain couples TRBV28 to TRBJ1-2; D is undetermined. CDR3 in amino acids: CASSRSSGYTF. The CDR3 bases are TGTGCCAGCAGTCGGTCCTCCGGCTACACCTTC.